This T cell receptor (beta chain) was sequenced for a study of T cells after yellow fever vaccination. Study-level results: Peaking faster, on day 5 versus 15, the secondary response was nonetheless weaker. The booster saw the reappearance of most primary-vaccination clones (about 95% CD4, around 90% CD8). Abundant clonotypes from the bulk population could get into FACS-sorted repertoires as contaminants.

In making TCR cDNA, 5'RACE template switching added a universal primer site and UMIs to it. TCRdb redid the calling of the 5' RACE reads with MiXCR, one entry per CDR3 protein. This table has some 350,000 distinct CDR3 sequences, more than 8.5% appearing once. The CDR3 runs to 14 residues. Germline CDR1 PRHDT, CDR2 FYEKMQ (reference sequence). The V gene lost 2 bases and the J gene lost 2 bases, with 9 bases spanning the gap. This clonotype was observed a handful of times. Its antigen is still unknown. This specimen was PBMCs, taken on the day of the first yellow fever vaccination. This sequence joins TRBV13 and TRBJ2-5, with D perhaps being TRBD1 or TRBD2 (5 bases each). This sequence was found in a man younger than 35 who received the YFV17D yellow fever vaccine. The CDR3: CASSLRGRQETQYF. CDR3 coding DNA: TGTGCCAGCAGCTTACGGGGACGTCAAGAGACCCAGTACTTC. Filled out from reference TRBV13 and TRBJ2-5, the complete variable domain reads AAGVIQSPRHLIKEKRETATLKCYPIPRHDTVYWYQQGPGQDPQFLISFYEKMQSDKGSIPDRFSAQQFSDYHSELNMSSLELGDSALYFCASSLRGRQETQYFGPGTRLLVL.